The 30 T cell receptor beta chains presented below share a single source sample, sequenced in a study of T cell responses to AZD1222 COVID-19 vaccine. This table comes from immunoSEQ multiplex PCR, and its TCRdb copy is limited to in-frame clones, with some not included. Among around 100,000 clones listed, 70% to 90% were seen once. This sample comprised peripheral blood, obtained on day 0 of AZD1222 vaccination. The source is an adult in good health.

The chain couples TRBV7-3 to TRBJ2-5; 9 nucleotides line up with TRBD2. Germline loops: CDR1 SGHTA, CDR2 FQGTGA. V lost 5 bases, J lost 4 bases, and 11 bases stayed unmatched. CDR3 length equals 16 residues. DNA of the CDR3: TGTGCCAGCAGCCAATATAGCGGGGGTGGGCGAGAGACCCAGTACTTC. Translating it yields CASSQYSGGGRETQYF. Full variable domain (missing parts from reference TRBV7-3 and TRBJ2-5): GAGVSQTPSNKVTEKGKYVELRCDPISGHTALYWYRQSLGQGPEFLIYFQGTGAADDSGLPNDRFFAVRPEGSVSTLKIQRTERGDSAVYLCASSQYSGGGRETQYFGPGTRLLVL.

The chain couples TRBV6-5 to TRBJ2-2; no firm D call. Germline V gene sequence: CDR1 MNHEY, CDR2 SVGAGI. The V end lost 0 bases, the J end lost 6 bases, and 11 bases lay between the germline ends. The CDR3 covers 15 residues. The CDR3 reads CASSYSKGGPGELFF. The CDR3 nucleotides read TGTGCCAGCAGTTACTCGAAGGGTGGGCCCGGGGAGCTGTTTTTT.

V gene TRBV2 combines with J gene TRBJ1-1; D is uncertain. V shed 6 bases and J shed 6 bases, with 17 bases lying between them. Germline V CDR1 and CDR2: SNHLY, FYNNEI. This CDR3 spans 14 amino acids. CDR3 sequence reads: CASRFSGGWPEAFF. CDR3 bases: TGTGCCAGCAGGTTCAGTGGAGGGTGGCCTGAAGCTTTCTTT.

The gene calls are TRBV9 and TRBJ2-7, with D perhaps TRBD1 (5 bases). V lost 4 bases, J lost 5 bases, and 19 bases lay in between. Germline V gene sequence: CDR1 SGDLS, CDR2 YYNGEE. The CDR3 runs to 15 residues. CDR3 nucleotide sequence: TGTGCCAGCAGCCCACACTTTGATCCCAGGGACGAGCAGTACTTC. Its protein product is CASSPHFDPRDEQYF.

The CDR3 protein is CASSLTRDTYNSPLHF. CDR3 coding DNA: TGTGCCAGCAGCTTGACACGGGACACTTATAATTCACCCCTCCACTTT. This chain connects TRBV5-6 to TRBJ1-6; D possibly corresponds to TRBD1 (6 bases). Germline V lookup: CDR1 SGHDT, CDR2 YYEEEE. The CDR3 spans 16 residues. Trimming stripped 1 base from V and 4 bases from J, with 12 bases between.

The V call is TRBV24-1, the J call TRBJ2-5; 10 positions match TRBD1. This CDR3 spans 15 amino acids. The V and J ends lost 3 bases and 5 bases, in that order; junction bases with no gene match: 5. Per germline, CDR1 KGHDR and CDR2 SFDVKD. CDR3: CATSDTTGGGETQYF. CDR3 in DNA: TGTGCCACCAGTGATACGACAGGGGGCGGTGAGACCCAGTACTTC.

The CDR3 DNA follows: TGTGCCAGCAGCCAAGGAGGGGCGGGGGATACGCAGTATTTT. Amino acid sequence: CASSQGGAGDTQYF. The chain has TRBV4-2 and TRBJ2-3, with a tentative D call TRBD2 (6 bases). The CDR3 runs 14 residues. The V end lost 1 base, the J end lost 6 bases, and 11 bases lay between the germline ends. Per germline, CDR1 LGHNA and CDR2 YNFKEQ.

This clone was recorded only once. This rearrangement joins TRBV5-1 to TRBJ2-7; D possibly corresponds to TRBD2 (6 bases). V was cut by 1 base and J by 5 bases, with 13 bases left in between. The CDR3 loop spans 14 amino acids. CDR1 SGHRS and CDR2 YFSETQ come from the germline V gene. The CDR3: CASSLTGDLNEQYF. CDR3 in DNA: TGCGCCAGCAGCTTGACGGGAGATTTGAACGAGCAGTACTTC.

CDR3 bases: TGTGCCAGTAGTCCGGGCCCCGCGAACACTGAAGCTTTCTTT. Amino acid sequence: CASSPGPANTEAFF. The genes are TRBV19 and TRBJ1-1, with D unresolved. V dropped 5 bases and J dropped 1 base, with 11 bases sitting between them. Germline V CDR1 and CDR2: LNHDA, SQIVND (reference sequence). The CDR3 is 14 residues long.

The chain links TRBV9 to TRBJ2-5, with 10 bases matching TRBD2. Looked up from germline, CDR1 is SGDLS and CDR2 is YYNGEE. The J segment lost 4 bases and the V segment lost 4 bases, leaving 10 bases of the junction unmatched. CDR3 length equals 16 residues. This CDR3 reads CASSPVLAGVGETQYF. For the CDR3, the DNA is TGTGCCAGCAGCCCGGTCCTAGCGGGAGTGGGAGAGACCCAGTACTTC.

The chain employs TRBV19 and TRBJ2-7, with D possibly being TRBD2 (5 bases). V dropped 4 bases and J dropped 3 bases, with 10 bases sitting between them. Germline lookup yields CDR1 LNHDA and CDR2 SQIVND (reference sequence). The CDR3 is 13 amino acids. The CDR3 here is CASSTGLNYEQYF. CDR3 bases: TGTGCCAGTAGTACCGGACTGAACTACGAGCAGTACTTC.

This chain's CDR3 is CASNKGQTYNEQFF. CDR3 in DNA: TGTGCCAGCAACAAGGGACAGACCTACAATGAGCAGTTCTTC. The chain combines TRBV6-5 with TRBJ2-1, with 7 bases identical to TRBD1. Germline values: CDR1 MNHEY, CDR2 SVGAGI. The CDR3 is 14 residues long. The V gene end was trimmed by 7 bases and the J gene end by 2 bases; junction bases not matched to a gene: 5.

The table lists this clone with a count of one. The rearrangement joins TRBV4-3 to TRBJ1-2; 8 nucleotides match TRBD1. Germline values: CDR1 LGHNA, CDR2 YSLEER. After removal of 3 bases from V and 6 bases from J, the junction contained 12 bases not matched to a gene. The CDR3 is made up of 16 amino acids. The CDR3 sequence: CASSQETGGSPDGYTF. As DNA, the CDR3 is TGCGCCAGCAGCCAGGAAACAGGGGGTTCCCCCGATGGCTACACCTTC.

The V call is TRBV27, the J call TRBJ1-2; 8 bases agree with TRBD1. Germline V gives CDR1 MNHEY, CDR2 SMNVEV (reference sequence). The CDR3 spans 17 residues. V lost 0 bases, J lost 5 bases, and 11 bases stayed unmatched. CDR3 bases: TGTGCCAGCAGTTTATCGAATACAGGGGGGGTAGTATATGGCTACACCTTC. Encoded protein: CASSLSNTGGVVYGYTF.

The rearrangement uses TRBV5-5 and TRBJ2-1; D unclear. CDR3 length: 12 amino acids. V was cut by 4 bases and J by 8 bases, with 10 bases left in between. Germline loops: CDR1 SGHKS, CDR2 YYEKEE (reference sequence). The CDR3, as DNA: TGTGCCAGCAGCCCCCTGTCCGATGAGCAGTTCTTC. Translation: CASSPLSDEQFF.

This chain links TRBV27 with TRBJ2-1; no clear D gene. This CDR3 comprises 12 residues. V was clipped by 2 bases and J by 15 bases, with 14 bases between them. Germline CDR1 MNHEY, CDR2 SMNVEV (reference sequence). CDR3 region: CASSLRASRMFF. CDR3 DNA sequence: TGTGCCAGCAGTTTACGGGCTTCCCGCATGTTCTTC.

The chain carries TRBV6-5 and TRBJ2-2; D is perhaps TRBD1 (5 bases). Germline lookup yields CDR1 MNHEY and CDR2 SVGAGI. The V end was cut by 8 bases, the J end by 5 bases, with 18 bases between. This CDR3 spans 15 amino acids. The CDR3 here is CASQDNTILTGELFF. CDR3 sequence (DNA): TGTGCCAGCCAGGACAATACGATTTTAACCGGGGAGCTGTTTTTT.

This clone was recorded once. The V gene is TRBV6-4, the J gene TRBJ2-3; TRBD2 agrees at 8 bases. This CDR3 spans 15 amino acids. Germline loops: CDR1 MRHNA, CDR2 SNTAGT. V lost 3 bases and J lost 3; bases outside the gene matches: 5. As DNA, the CDR3 is TGTGCCAGCAGTGAGGGGGCTAGCGGGACAGATACGCAGTATTTT. It is translated as CASSEGASGTDTQYF.

The rearrangement uses TRBV7-3 and TRBJ2-1; 8 positions agree with TRBD2. The V gene's germline CDR1 is SGHTA and CDR2 FQGTGA. V lost 4 bases, J lost 7 bases, and 6 bases stayed unmatched. The CDR3 sequence is 14 residues long. In DNA, the CDR3 is TGTGCCAGCAGCTCCAGGGCGGGAGGTAATGAGCAGTTCTTC. This gives the protein CASSSRAGGNEQFF.

The rearrangement joins TRBV3-1 (or the pseudogene TRBV3-2) to TRBJ1-6; TRBD1 matches 9 bases. The CDR3 totals 19 residues. V was pared by 4 bases and J by 7 bases, with 17 bases of the junction left unmatched. Germline values: CDR1 LGHDT, CDR2 YNNKEL (reference sequence). Written as DNA, the CDR3 is TGTGCCAGCAGCCCCATTAGGGGCCCGGGACAGGGAGGAAATTCACCCCTCCACTTT. It yields the protein CASSPIRGPGQGGNSPLHF.

The rearrangement links TRBV5-1 to TRBJ2-3; no clear D. From germline, CDR1 is SGHRS and CDR2 YFSETQ. V gave up 4 bases and J gave up 2 bases, with 11 bases separating them. The CDR3 has 14 residues. This chain's CDR3 is CASSLNAATDTQYF. Written as DNA, the CDR3 is TGCGCCAGCAGCCTGAATGCGGCCACAGATACGCAGTATTTT. Together with reference TRBV5-1 and TRBJ2-3, the CDR3 gives the full variable domain: KAGVTQTPRYLIKTRGQQVTLSCSPISGHRSVSWYQQTPGQGLQFLFEYFSETQRNKGNFPGRFSGRQFSNSRSEMNVSTLELGDSALYLCASSLNAATDTQYFGPGTRLTVL.

This clone showed up just a few times. This chain uses TRBV6-5 with TRBJ1-6; D might be TRBD1 (5 bases). V was pared by 6 bases and J by 7 bases, with 10 bases between. Looked up from germline, CDR1 is MNHEY and CDR2 is SVGAGI. CDR3 length: 13 amino acids. The CDR3 coding sequence is TGTGCCAGCAGGCAATACAGGAATTCACCCCTCCACTTT. It specifies CASRQYRNSPLHF.

The chain employs TRBV28 and TRBJ2-7; 7 bases align to TRBD2. Germline CDR1 MDHEN, CDR2 SYDVKM. With 6 bases clipped from V and 4 bases from J, the junction kept 6 bases outside the gene matches. This CDR3 contains 13 residues. CDR3 sequence reads: CASRLAGKYEQYF. CDR3 coding DNA: TGTGCCAGCAGGTTAGCGGGTAAATACGAGCAGTACTTC.

The chain recombines TRBV7-9 with TRBJ2-1, with 8 bases lining up with TRBD2. Germline V CDR1 and CDR2: SEHNR, FQNEAQ (reference sequence). The CDR3 runs 15 residues. V was clipped by 5 bases and J by 6 bases; unmatched bases: 9. CDR3 sequence reads: CASSTWRGETNEQFF. In nucleotides, the CDR3 is TGTGCCAGCAGCACTTGGCGGGGGGAAACCAATGAGCAGTTCTTC.

The V gene is TRBV28, the J gene TRBJ1-2, with D possibly being TRBD1 (5 bases). This CDR3 comprises 15 residues. V was shortened by 5 bases and J by 0 bases, with 13 bases between the two germline ends. Germline-derived CDR1 and CDR2 are MDHEN and SYDVKM. CDR3 loop: CASSNLQAANYGYTF. The CDR3 coding sequence is TGTGCCAGCAGTAATCTACAGGCAGCTAACTATGGCTACACCTTC.

The rearrangement joins TRBV7-9 to TRBJ1-1; no clear D gene. The CDR3 spans 13 residues. V lost 5 bases and J lost 3, with 10 bases in between. CDR1 is SEHNR and CDR2 is FQNEAQ in the germline V gene (reference sequence). CDR3 loop: CASSPFRDTEAFF. The CDR3 DNA follows: TGTGCCAGCAGCCCCTTTAGGGACACTGAAGCTTTCTTT.

The sample holds a few counts of this clone. This chain joins TRBV27 and TRBJ2-7; 8 bases match TRBD2. V was pared by 3 bases and J by 2 bases, with 6 bases of the junction left unmatched. The V gene's germline CDR1 is MNHEY and CDR2 SMNVEV (reference sequence). This CDR3 region has 15 residues. CDR3 coding DNA: TGTGCCAGCAGTTTCGCGACGGGGGGGACCTACGAGCAGTACTTC. Its protein is CASSFATGGTYEQYF.

The V and J genes are TRBV18 and TRBJ1-6, with a tentative D call TRBD1 (6 bases). Looked up from germline, CDR1 is KGHSH and CDR2 is LQKENI. The CDR3 runs 14 residues. V lost 5 bases and J 8 bases, leaving 13 bases between the germline ends. The CDR3 nucleotides are TGTGCCAGCTCAGCGCGGGACATCGATTCACCCCTCCACTTT. This translates into CASSARDIDSPLHF.

The rearrangement joins TRBV3-1 (or the pseudogene TRBV3-2) to TRBJ1-2; unclear D gene. V was trimmed by 5 bases and J by 6 bases, leaving 16 bases between them. The germline CDR1 and CDR2 sequences are LGHDT and YNNKEL (reference sequence). The length of the CDR3 is 14 residues. The CDR3 sequence is CASSDLGYFDGYTF. The CDR3 region has the DNA TGTGCCAGCAGCGATCTTGGGTATTTTGATGGCTACACCTTC.

The chain uses TRBV19 and TRBJ2-1, with 7 bases fitting TRBD1. This CDR3 is 14 amino acids long. With V trimmed by 6 bases and J by 7 bases, 9 bases remained unmatched. CDR1 LNHDA and CDR2 SQIVND come from the germline V gene (reference sequence). The CDR3 sequence: CASRMRGQGNEQFF. The CDR3 bases are TGTGCCAGTAGAATGAGGGGGCAAGGGAATGAGCAGTTCTTC.